The present TCR beta chain was sequenced within a study of technical replicates of blood from several donors (dated by TCRdb to about 2017). The germline V gene specifies SGHTA as CDR1 and FQGNSA as CDR2. Including the terminal cysteine and phenylalanine, the CDR3 comprises 16 residues. Only CDR3 DNA remains: 48 bases, in frame from the first base. Trimming at the junction amounts to 4 bases on V and 0 bases on J, and the germline ends lie 12 bases apart. The library was generated by the immunoSEQ multiplex PCR assay. In TCRdb, the immuneACCESS table is reduced to in-frame sequences with V and J assigned. These tables do not hold every clone; where another copy was compared, an unresolved V gene accounts for under half, and the others remain unexplained. Within this sample are about 80,000 clones, with 86% of them counted one time only. Roughly 4.4% of the sample comes from the top ten. This clone was recorded only once. There is no known antigen for this receptor. Within one base of it there is no much larger clone, and no base qualities were kept.

The rearranged chain carries TRBV7-2 and TRBJ2-2; TRBD1 is possibly the D segment (6 matching bases). The receptor comes from a human donor in good health. Some clones in this sample may be carry-over from other donors' samples. Sequences were obtained from PBMCs. For the CDR3, the sequence is CASSSSGTPNTGELFF. The sequenced DNA: TGTGCCAGCAGCTCTTCCGGGACACCGAACACCGGGGAGCTGTTTTTT.